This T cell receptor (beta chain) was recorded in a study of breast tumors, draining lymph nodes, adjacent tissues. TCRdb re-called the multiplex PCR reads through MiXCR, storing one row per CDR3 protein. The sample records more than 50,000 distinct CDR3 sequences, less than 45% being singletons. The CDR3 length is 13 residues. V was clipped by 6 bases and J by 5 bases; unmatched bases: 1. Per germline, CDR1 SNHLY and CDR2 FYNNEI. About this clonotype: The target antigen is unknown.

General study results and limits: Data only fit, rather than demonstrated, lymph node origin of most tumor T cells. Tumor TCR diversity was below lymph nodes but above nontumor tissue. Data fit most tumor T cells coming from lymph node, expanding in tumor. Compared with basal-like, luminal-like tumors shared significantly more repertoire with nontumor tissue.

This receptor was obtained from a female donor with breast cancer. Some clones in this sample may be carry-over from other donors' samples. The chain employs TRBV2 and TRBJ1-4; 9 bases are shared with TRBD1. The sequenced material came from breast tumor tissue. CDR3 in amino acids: CASRTGGNEKLFF. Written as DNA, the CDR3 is TGTGCCAGCAGGACAGGGGGGAATGAAAAACTGTTTTTT.